The rows below give T cell receptor beta chains drawn from one sample of a study of blood T cell repertoires in COVID-19. Some clones are missing from TCRdb's copy, which holds only in-frame ones; the method was immunoSEQ multiplex PCR. The repertoire holds 200,000 to 250,000 clones, with about nine tenths as singletons. The sequenced sample was peripheral blood. The origin of the receptors is a man aged 30 to 39 with COVID-19, enrolled during active disease. Both conserved end residues are part of each CDR3. The D gene is left open where the match is weak. Not all rows give a size; the values are once, few, many and, for expanded clones, a class.

CDR3 length	V gene	clone size	J gene	D gene	CDR3 protein	CDR3 DNA
15	TRBV19	.	TRBJ1-3	.	CASSTGTSSGNTIYF	TGTGCCAGTAGTACCGGGACAAGCTCTGGAAACACCATATATTTT
14	TRBV5-1	.	TRBJ1-1	TRBD1	CASTETGENTEAFF	TGCGCCAGCACTGAGACAGGGGAGAACACTGAAGCTTTCTTT
16	TRBV7-9	once	TRBJ1-4	TRBD1	CASSLAPQGAYEKLFF	TGTGCCAGCAGCTTAGCGCCCCAGGGGGCTTACGAAAAACTGTTTTTT
15	TRBV25-1	.	TRBJ1-6	.	CASSEQGFYNSPLHF	TGTGCCAGCAGTGAACAGGGTTTCTATAATTCACCCCTCCACTTT
15	TRBV19	.	TRBJ2-4	TRBD1	CASSIRTGGMNIQYF	TGTGCCAGTAGTATCCGGACAGGGGGGATGAACATTCAGTACTTC
14	TRBV6-6	.	TRBJ1-3	.	CASIRGAAGNTIYF	TGTGCCAGCATCCGGGGGGCGGCTGGAAACACCATATATTTT
13	TRBV7-9	.	TRBJ2-5	TRBD1	CASSRGQQETQYF	TGTGCCAGCAGCCGGGGACAGCAAGAGACCCAGTACTTC
14	TRBV5-1	.	TRBJ2-2	.	CASSASRGVGELFF	TGCGCCAGCAGCGCAAGCAGGGGAGTCGGGGAGCTGTTTTTT
17	TRBV5-1	.	TRBJ1-2	TRBD1	CASSLRTGFNDNYGYTF	TGCGCCAGCAGCTTACGGACAGGGTTTAATGATAACTATGGCTACACCTTC
14	TRBV15	.	TRBJ2-5	.	CATSRVGSWETQYF	TGTGCCACCAGCAGAGTGGGGAGTTGGGAGACCCAGTACTTC
15	TRBV10-3	.	TRBJ1-1	.	CAISDSREIGTEAFF	TGTGCCATCAGTGACTCTCGGGAGATTGGTACTGAAGCTTTCTTT
15	TRBV6-5	.	TRBJ1-1	TRBD1	CASKTGGAPGPEAFF	TGTGCCAGCAAGACAGGGGGGGCCCCGGGCCCTGAAGCTTTCTTT
16	TRBV19	.	TRBJ1-2	.	CASSHNWDITNYGYTF	TGTGCCAGTAGCCATAATTGGGACATAACTAACTATGGCTACACCTTC
15	TRBV5-1	.	TRBJ1-5	TRBD1	CASSLESGGDQPQHF	TGCGCCAGCAGCTTGGAGTCAGGGGGCGATCAGCCCCAGCATTTT
14	TRBV5-5	.	TRBJ1-5	.	CASSFPDSNQPQHF	TGTGCCAGCAGCTTTCCAGATAGCAATCAGCCCCAGCATTTT
15	TRBV7-2	.	TRBJ2-3	TRBD2	CASSLLAGVTDTQYF	TGTGCCAGCAGCTTACTAGCGGGGGTCACAGATACGCAGTATTTT
17	TRBV13	once	TRBJ2-7	TRBD2	CASSLTLAGTPSDEQYF	TGTGCCAGCAGCTTGACCCTAGCGGGGACCCCTTCCGACGAGCAGTACTTC
12	TRBV6-5	once	TRBJ1-1	.	CASSNTNTEAFF	TGTGCCAGCAGTAACACGAACACTGAAGCTTTCTTT
14	TRBV2	.	TRBJ2-2	TRBD1	CASSVAGGGSELFF	TGTGCCAGCAGTGTGGCAGGGGGTGGGTCGGAGCTGTTTTTT
16	TRBV5-1	.	TRBJ2-1	.	CASSLNGQIIYNEQFF	TGCGCCAGCAGCTTGAATGGACAAATTATCTACAATGAGCAGTTCTTC
14	TRBV13	.	TRBJ2-3	TRBD1	CASSMQGDTDTQYF	TGTGCCAGCAGCATGCAGGGGGACACAGATACGCAGTATTTT
13	TRBV11-3	.	TRBJ2-5	.	CASSLEQWGPQYF	TGTGCCAGCAGCTTAGAACAATGGGGGCCCCAGTACTTC
13	TRBV30	.	TRBJ1-3	.	CAWGQSSGNTIYF	TGTGCCTGGGGACAGTCCTCTGGAAACACCATATATTTT